This T cell receptor (beta chain) appears in the sequencing data of a study of T cell repertoires in cytomegalovirus infection. Study-level information: In public TCR beta signatures, there were indications of both CMV infection and matching HLA type. The study's findings and limits: Clonotypes of TCR beta that were HLA-C-restricted and CMV-specific dominated the ex vivo response.

TCRdb recomputed calls from the reads with MiXCR, one row per CDR3 protein. The sample holds around 630,000 distinct CDR3 sequences; approximately 25% are singletons and the top ten take 7.5% to 9%. V was clipped by 5 bases and J by 1 base, with 11 bases between them. CDR1 is SEHNR and CDR2 is FQNEAQ in the germline V gene (reference sequence). CDR3 length: 14 amino acids. Remarks on this clonotype: Its specificity is not known.

The source is a human donor in good health (CMV status not recorded). Some clones in this sample may be carry-over from other donors' samples. The sequenced sample was CD8+ T cells from PBMCs. The V call is TRBV7-9, the J call TRBJ2-5, with a weak D call TRBD2 (5 bases). Here the CDR3 reads CASSLPGSQETQYF. CDR3 in DNA: TGTGCCAGCAGCCTACCGGGAAGCCAAGAGACCCAGTACTTC.